What follows are 5 T cell receptor beta chains derived from one specimen sequenced in a study of blood T cell repertoires in COVID-19. Libraries were prepared by immunoSEQ multiplex PCR; TCRdb keeps only in-frame clonotypes and omits some of them. Of approximately 250,000 clones in the sample, roughly 84% were seen once. The sample was peripheral blood. These receptors originate from a woman between 40 and 50 years old who had recovered from COVID-19.

This clone was observed a single time. The chain is built from TRBV6-5 and TRBJ2-4; 7 nucleotides line up with TRBD1. V was pared by 5 bases and J by 8 bases, with 12 bases of the junction left unmatched. The CDR3 is 15 amino acids. Germline assignment: CDR1 MNHEY and CDR2 SVGAGI. CDR3 in DNA: TGTGCCAGCAGTACTACAACAGGGGTGATGTACATTCAGTACTTC. Translation gives CASSTTTGVMYIQYF.

V gene TRBV7-8 combines with J gene TRBJ2-7, with 7 nucleotides matching TRBD2. This CDR3 comprises 15 residues. Germline CDR1 is SGHVS and CDR2 is FQNEAQ. V gave up 2 bases and J gave up 3 bases; unmatched junction bases: 7. The CDR3 region is CASSLSVGGSYEQYF. CDR3 nucleotides: TGTGCCAGCAGCTTATCGGTTGGCGGGAGCTACGAGCAGTACTTC.

Note on this clone: A read error may account for a junction end that differs from germline. The chain carries TRBV7-7 and TRBJ2-5; possibly TRBD2 for D (6 bases). The CDR3 extends over 15 amino acids. Germline V gene sequence: CDR1 SSHAT, CDR2 FNYEAQ (reference sequence). The CDR3 sequence: CASSPRTGTQETQYF. In nucleotides, the CDR3 is TGTGCTAGCAGCCCCCGAACCGGGACTCAAGAGACCCAGTACTTC.

This sequence joins TRBV28 and TRBJ2-7; tentative D call: TRBD2 (5 bases). This CDR3 is 11 amino acids long. Trimming took off 2 bases at V and 6 bases at J, with 5 bases between the two ends. Germline CDR1 is MDHEN and CDR2 is SYDVKM. CDR3 protein: CASSLRGEQYF. The CDR3 DNA is TGTGCCAGCAGTTTACGGGGCGAGCAGTACTTC.

This clone was recorded once. The chain employs TRBV6-6 and TRBJ2-3; tentatively, D is TRBD1 (5 bases). Germline CDR1 MNHNY, CDR2 SVGAGI (reference sequence). CDR3 size: 14 residues. V was clipped by 4 bases and J by 4 bases, with 12 bases between them. CDR3 nucleotide sequence: TGTGCCAGCAGTTTCCTCCAGGGTGCAGATACGCAGTATTTT. Its protein product is CASSFLQGADTQYF.